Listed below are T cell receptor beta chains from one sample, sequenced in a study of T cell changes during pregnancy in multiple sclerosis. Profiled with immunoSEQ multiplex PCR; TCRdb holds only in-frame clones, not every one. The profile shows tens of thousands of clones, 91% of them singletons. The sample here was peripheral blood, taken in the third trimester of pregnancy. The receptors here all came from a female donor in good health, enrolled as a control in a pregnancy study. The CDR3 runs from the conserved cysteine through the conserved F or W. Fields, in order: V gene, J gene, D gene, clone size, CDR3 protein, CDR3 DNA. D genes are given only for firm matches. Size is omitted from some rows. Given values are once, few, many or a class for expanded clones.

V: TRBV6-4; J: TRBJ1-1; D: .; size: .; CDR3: CASSAQGRGTEAFF; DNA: TGTGCCAGCAGTGCTCAGGGAAGGGGGACTGAAGCTTTCTTT
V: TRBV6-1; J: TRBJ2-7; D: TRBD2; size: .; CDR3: CASGGERWEQYF; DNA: TGTGCCAGTGGGGGGGAACGCTGGGAGCAGTACTTC
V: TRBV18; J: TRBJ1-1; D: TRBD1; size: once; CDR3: CASRTGGVSEAFF; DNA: TGTGCCAGCCGGACAGGGGGCGTATCTGAAGCTTTCTTT
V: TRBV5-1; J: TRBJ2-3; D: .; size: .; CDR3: CASRAGTSSDTQYF; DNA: TGCGCCAGCAGAGCGGGCACTAGCTCGGATACGCAGTATTTT
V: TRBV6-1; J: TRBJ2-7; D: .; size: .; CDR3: CASNTPGTYEQYF; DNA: TGTGCCAGCAATACCCCAGGAACCTACGAGCAGTACTTC
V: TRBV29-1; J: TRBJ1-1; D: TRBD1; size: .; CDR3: CSVGDRGAFF; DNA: TGCAGCGTAGGGGACAGGGGTGCTTTCTTT
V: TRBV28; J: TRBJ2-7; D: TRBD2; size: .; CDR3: CASGTSGRAGYF; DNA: TGTGCCAGCGGAACTAGCGGGAGGGCCGGGTACTTC
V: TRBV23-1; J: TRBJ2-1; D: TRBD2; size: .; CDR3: CASSQWGGRGSYNEQFF; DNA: TGCGCCAGCAGTCAATGGGGCGGGAGGGGGTCCTACAATGAGCAGTTCTTC
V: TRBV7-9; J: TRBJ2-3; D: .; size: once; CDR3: CASQPPGISTDTQYF; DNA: TGTGCCAGCCAACCCCCAGGGATAAGCACAGATACGCAGTATTTT
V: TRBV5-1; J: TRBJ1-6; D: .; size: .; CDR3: CASSSQVPNSPLHF; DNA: TGCGCCAGCAGCTCCCAGGTCCCCAATTCACCCCTCCACTTT
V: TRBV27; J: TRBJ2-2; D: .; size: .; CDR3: CASKRTLGTGELFF; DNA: TGTGCCAGCAAACGGACTCTGGGGACCGGGGAGCTGTTTTTT
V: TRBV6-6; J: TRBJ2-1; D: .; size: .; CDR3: CASSYSGGFYNEQFF; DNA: TGTGCCAGCAGTTACTCGGGCGGGTTCTACAATGAGCAGTTCTTC
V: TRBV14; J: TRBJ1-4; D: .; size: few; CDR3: CASSRPGRGKLFF; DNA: TGTGCCAGCAGCCGCCCGGGGCGGGGAAAACTGTTTTTT
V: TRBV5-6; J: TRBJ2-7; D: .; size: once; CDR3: CASSLDGSSYEQYF; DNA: TGTGCCAGCAGCTTGGACGGGAGCTCCTACGAGCAGTACTTC
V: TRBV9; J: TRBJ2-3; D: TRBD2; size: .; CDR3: CASSVTSGISTDTQYF; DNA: TGTGCCAGCAGCGTAACTAGCGGGATTAGCACAGATACGCAGTATTTT
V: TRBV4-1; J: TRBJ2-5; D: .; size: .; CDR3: CASSQDLEETQYF; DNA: TGCGCCAGCAGCCAAGATCTGGAGGAGACCCAGTACTTC
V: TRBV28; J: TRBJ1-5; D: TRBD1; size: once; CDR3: CASRGQGEWPQHF; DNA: TGTGCCAGCCGAGGACAGGGGGAATGGCCCCAGCATTTT
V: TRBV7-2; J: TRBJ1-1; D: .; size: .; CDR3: CASSLGRKFEAFF; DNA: TGTGCCAGCAGCTTAGGCAGAAAGTTTGAAGCTTTCTTT
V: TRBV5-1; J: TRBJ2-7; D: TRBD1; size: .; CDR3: CASSGTGASIYEQYF; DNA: TGCGCCAGCAGCGGAACAGGGGCCTCAATCTACGAGCAGTACTTC
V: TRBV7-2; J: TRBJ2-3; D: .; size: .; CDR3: CASSLELTDTQYF; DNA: TGTGCCAGCAGCTTAGAACTTACAGATACGCAGTATTTT
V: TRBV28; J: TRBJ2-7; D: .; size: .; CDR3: CAITGRVVSYEQYF; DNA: TGTGCAATCACAGGGAGGGTTGTTTCCTACGAGCAGTACTTC
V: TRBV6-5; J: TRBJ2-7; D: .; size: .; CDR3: CASSYGFTTGVSEQYF; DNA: TGTGCCAGCAGTTACGGGTTTACCACGGGGGTAAGCGAGCAGTACTTC
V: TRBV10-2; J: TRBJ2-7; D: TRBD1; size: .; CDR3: CASSEPGQGYEQYF; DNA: TGCGCCAGCAGTGAACCGGGACAGGGGTACGAGCAGTACTTC
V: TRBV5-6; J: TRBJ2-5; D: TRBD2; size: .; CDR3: CASSLAGGAETQYF; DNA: TGTGCCAGCAGCTTGGCGGGGGGGGCAGAGACCCAGTACTTC
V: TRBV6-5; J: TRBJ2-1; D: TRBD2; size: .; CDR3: CASSRTSGRKDEQFF; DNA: TGTGCCAGCAGTCGGACTAGCGGGAGAAAGGATGAGCAGTTCTTC
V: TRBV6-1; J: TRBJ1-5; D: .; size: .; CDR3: CASSVRRSNQPQHF; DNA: TGTGCCAGCAGTGTACGCAGGAGCAATCAGCCCCAGCATTTT
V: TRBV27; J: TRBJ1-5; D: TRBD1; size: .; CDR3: CASSSRDSIGGNQPQHF; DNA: TGTGCCAGCAGTTCCCGGGACAGTATCGGCGGCAATCAGCCCCAGCATTTT
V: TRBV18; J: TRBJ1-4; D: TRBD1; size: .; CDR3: CASSSDRLRMFF; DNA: TGTGCCAGCTCATCGGACAGGTTAAGGATGTTTTTT
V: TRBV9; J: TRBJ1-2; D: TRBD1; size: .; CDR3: CASSVSPEGAVYGYTF; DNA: TGTGCCAGCAGCGTATCCCCCGAGGGGGCGGTCTATGGCTACACCTTC
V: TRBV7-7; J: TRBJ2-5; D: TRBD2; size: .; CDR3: CASGPGEETQYF; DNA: TGTGCTAGCGGGCCGGGAGAAGAGACCCAGTACTTC
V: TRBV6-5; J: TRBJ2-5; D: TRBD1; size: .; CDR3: CASRRTQGRETQYF; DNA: TGTGCCAGCAGGCGTACACAGGGGCGGGAGACCCAGTACTTC
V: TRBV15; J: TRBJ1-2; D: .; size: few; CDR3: CATSRGGFNYGYTF; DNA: TGTGCCACCAGCAGGGGGGGGTTTAACTATGGCTACACCTTC
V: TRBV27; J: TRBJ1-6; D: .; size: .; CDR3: CASSLQLGGNSPLHF; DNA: TGTGCCAGCAGTTTACAGTTGGGGGGTAATTCACCCCTCCACTTT
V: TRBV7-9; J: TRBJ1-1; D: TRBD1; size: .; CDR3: CASSLGRDRVMNTEAFF; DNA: TGTGCCAGCAGCTTAGGGAGAGACAGGGTCATGAACACTGAAGCTTTCTTT
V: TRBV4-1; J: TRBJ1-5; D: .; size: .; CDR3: CASSQVPQGSNQPQHF; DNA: TGCGCCAGCAGCCAAGTCCCTCAGGGGAGCAATCAGCCCCAGCATTTT
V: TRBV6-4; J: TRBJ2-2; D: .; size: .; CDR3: CASSDSDTGELFF; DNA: TGTGCCAGCAGTGACTCCGACACCGGGGAGCTGTTTTTT
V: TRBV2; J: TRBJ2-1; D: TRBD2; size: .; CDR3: CASRRGEGVLVHNEQFF; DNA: TGTGCCAGCAGACGCGGGGAGGGAGTGTTAGTCCACAATGAGCAGTTCTTC
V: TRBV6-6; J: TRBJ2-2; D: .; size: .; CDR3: CASGLPWTGELFF; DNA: TGTGCCAGCGGACTACCTTGGACCGGGGAGCTGTTTTTT
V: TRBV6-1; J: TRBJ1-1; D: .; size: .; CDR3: CASSERGHTEAFF; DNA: TGTGCCAGCAGTGAAAGGGGCCACACTGAAGCTTTCTTT
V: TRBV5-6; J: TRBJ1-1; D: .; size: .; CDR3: CASSSFRVVAEAFF; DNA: TGTGCCAGCAGCTCCTTCAGGGTTGTCGCTGAAGCTTTCTTT